These 11 T cell receptor beta chains came from one sample sequenced in a study of T-cell reconstitution after alpha-beta-depleted transplantation in children. A library of TCRbeta sequences, prepared with unique molecular identifiers, was generated. TCRdb re-analysed the PCR reads in MiXCR, keeping a single row per CDR3 protein. The sample holds around 420,000 distinct CDR3 sequences; about 16% are singletons and the top ten take under 30%. The starting material was PBMCs, mostly from graft donor cells, obtained 360 days after TCRalphabeta/CD19-depleted stem cell transplant. These TCRs come from a boy in the first two years of life who had a stem cell transplant for Wiskott-Aldrich syndrome, so the T cells may come from the graft donor.

V is TRBV10-3 and J is TRBJ1-1, with 8 bases lining up with TRBD1. The ends lost 1 base at V and 3 bases at J; junction bases unmatched: 7. CDR3 size: 16 residues. Germline CDR1 reads ENHRY; CDR2 reads SYGVKD. The CDR3 loop is CAISEWAATGDTEAFF. As DNA, the CDR3 is TGTGCCATCAGTGAGTGGGCGGCGACAGGGGACACTGAAGCTTTCTTT.

This clonotype was counted at least ten times. CDR3 loop: CSVESVAGYEQFF. The DNA of the CDR3 is TGCAGCGTTGAATCCGTAGCGGGGTATGAGCAGTTCTTC. The chain is built from TRBV29-1 and TRBJ2-1; TRBD2 agrees at 8 bases. The CDR3 totals 13 residues. V was pared by 2 bases and J by 8 bases, with 5 bases of the junction left unmatched. Germline CDR1 is SQVTM and CDR2 is ANQGSEA.

The chain combines TRBV24-1 with TRBJ2-1; the match to TRBD2 covers 14 bases. CDR1 KGHDR and CDR2 SFDVKD come from the germline V gene. J gave up 9 bases and V 0 bases, and 6 bases lay outside the gene matches. The CDR3 sequence is 17 residues long. CDR3 sequence reads: CATSDLPGTSGRAEQFF. The CDR3 DNA sequence: TGTGCCACCAGTGATTTGCCCGGGACTAGCGGGAGAGCTGAGCAGTTCTTC.

V and J are TRBV20-1 and TRBJ2-5; D is uncertain. The germline V gene has CDR1 DFQATT and CDR2 SNEGSKA (reference sequence). CDR3 size: 12 residues. V shed 5 bases and J shed 2 bases, with 9 bases lying between them. The CDR3 here is CSASPSQETQYF. CDR3 DNA: TGCAGTGCTTCGCCTTCTCAAGAGACCCAGTACTTC.

V gene TRBV12-3 or TRBV12-4 combines with J gene TRBJ2-2; D remains unclear. Trimming removed 3 bases from V and 2 bases from J, with 10 bases in between. The CDR3 loop spans 15 amino acids. CDR3 in DNA: TGTGCCAGCAGTTTGCTTAGCTTTAACACCGGGGAGCTGTTTTTT. It yields the protein CASSLLSFNTGELFF.

This sequence joins TRBV30 and TRBJ2-2, with TRBD2 as a possible D gene (6 bases). Trimming pared 3 bases from V and 1 base from J, leaving 6 bases between. This CDR3 is built from 13 residues. Germline V gene data show CDR1 as GTSNPN and CDR2 as SVGIG (reference sequence). The CDR3 spells CAWSGGNTGELFF. Written as DNA, the CDR3 is TGTGCCTGGAGCGGGGGGAACACCGGGGAGCTGTTTTTT.

The V call is TRBV5-1, the J call TRBJ2-7, with D uncertain. The CDR3 spans 14 residues. The V end lost 0 bases, the J end lost 1 base, and 8 bases lay between the germline ends. The germline V gene has CDR1 SGHRS and CDR2 YFSETQ. Here the CDR3 reads CASSLATPSYEQYF. CDR3 coding DNA: TGCGCCAGCAGCTTGGCGACCCCTTCCTACGAGCAGTACTTC.

This chain joins TRBV5-1 and TRBJ2-7, with D tentatively TRBD1 (6 bases). Germline lookup yields CDR1 SGHRS and CDR2 YFSETQ. The V and J ends lost 2 bases and 3 bases respectively, with 15 bases between them. The CDR3 contains 15 residues. CDR3 sequence reads: CASSFADRIYYEQYF. The CDR3, as DNA: TGCGCCAGCAGCTTTGCAGACAGGATCTACTACGAGCAGTACTTC.

The chain uses TRBV5-1 and TRBJ1-1; D ambiguous. Looked up from germline, CDR1 is SGHRS and CDR2 is YFSETQ. Trimming removed 1 base from V and 1 base from J, with 14 bases in between. The CDR3 totals 16 residues. CDR3 residues: CASSLLDNPGNTEAFF. CDR3 sequence (DNA): TGCGCCAGCAGCTTGCTAGACAACCCCGGGAACACTGAAGCTTTCTTT.

This clonotype was counted only a few times. The V and J genes are TRBV6-5 and TRBJ2-3; D not resolved. The CDR3 runs to 15 residues. Trimming took 0 bases from V and 2 from J, leaving 9 bases between them. Looked up from germline, CDR1 is MNHEY and CDR2 is SVGAGI. This CDR3 is CASSYSRLNTDTQYF. The CDR3 DNA sequence: TGTGCCAGCAGTTACTCTCGATTAAACACAGATACGCAGTATTTT.

This clonotype was seen at least ten times. The J gene is TRBJ2-5, the V gene TRBV5-1; D unclear. Germline CDR1 reads SGHRS; CDR2 reads YFSETQ. The CDR3 runs to 13 residues. V was trimmed by 0 bases and J by 1 base, leaving 4 bases between them. CDR3 nucleotides: TGCGCCAGCAGCTTGGCCCCCCAAGAGACCCAGTACTTC. Protein product: CASSLAPQETQYF.